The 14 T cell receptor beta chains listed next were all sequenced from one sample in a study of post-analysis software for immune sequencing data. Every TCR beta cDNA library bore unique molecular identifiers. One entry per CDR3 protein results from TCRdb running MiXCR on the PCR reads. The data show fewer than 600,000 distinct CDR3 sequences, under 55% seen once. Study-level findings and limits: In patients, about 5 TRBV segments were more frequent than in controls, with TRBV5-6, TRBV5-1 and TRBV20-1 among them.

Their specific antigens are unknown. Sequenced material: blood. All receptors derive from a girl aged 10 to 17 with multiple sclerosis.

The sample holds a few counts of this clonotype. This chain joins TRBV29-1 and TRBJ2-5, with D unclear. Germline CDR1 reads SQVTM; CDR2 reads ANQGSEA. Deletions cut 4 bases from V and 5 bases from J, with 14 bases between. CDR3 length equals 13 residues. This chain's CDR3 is CSVGQVDRETQYF. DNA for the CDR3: TGCAGCGTTGGGCAGGTGGATCGCGAGACCCAGTACTTC. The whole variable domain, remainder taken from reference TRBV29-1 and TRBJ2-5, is SAVISQKPSRDICQRGTSLTIQCQVDSQVTMMFWYRQQPGQSLTLIATANQGSEATYESGFVIDKFPISRPNLTFSTLTVSNMSPEDSSIYLCSVGQVDRETQYFGPGTRLLVL.

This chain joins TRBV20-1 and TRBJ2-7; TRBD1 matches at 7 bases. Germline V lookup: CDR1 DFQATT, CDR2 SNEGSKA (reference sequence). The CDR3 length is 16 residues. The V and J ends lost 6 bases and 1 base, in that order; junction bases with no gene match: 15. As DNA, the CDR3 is TGCAGTGCCCACTTGCCCGGGACAGTGAGATCCTACGAGCAGTACTTC. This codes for CSAHLPGTVRSYEQYF.

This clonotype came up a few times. The CDR3 region is CATSRASSGANVLTF. The CDR3 coding sequence is TGTGCCACCAGCAGAGCTAGCTCTGGGGCCAACGTCCTGACTTTC. The chain carries TRBV15 and TRBJ2-6; D unresolved. The V end lost 1 base, the J end lost 0 bases, and 4 bases lay between the germline ends. This CDR3 is 15 amino acids long. Germline CDR1 LNHNV, CDR2 YYDKDF (reference sequence). Full variable domain (outside the CDR3, taken from reference TRBV15 and TRBJ2-6): DAMVIQNPRYQVTQFGKPVTLSCSQTLNHNVMYWYQQKSSQAPKLLFHYYDKDFNNEADTPDNFQSRRPNTSFCFLDIRSPGLGDTAMYLCATSRASSGANVLTFGAGSRLTVL.

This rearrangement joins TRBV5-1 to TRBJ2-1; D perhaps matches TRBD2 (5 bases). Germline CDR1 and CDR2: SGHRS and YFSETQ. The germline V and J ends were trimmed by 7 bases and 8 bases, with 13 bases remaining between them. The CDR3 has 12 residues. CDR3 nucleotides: TGCGCCAGCCGGGATAGCTTGGATGAGCAGTTCTTC. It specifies CASRDSLDEQFF.

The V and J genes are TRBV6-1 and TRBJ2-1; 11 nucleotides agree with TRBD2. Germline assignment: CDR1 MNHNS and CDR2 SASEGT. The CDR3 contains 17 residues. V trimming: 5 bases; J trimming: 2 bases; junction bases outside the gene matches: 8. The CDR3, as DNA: TGTGCCAGCAGTAAAAAACTAGCGGGAGTTCCCTACAATGAGCAGTTCTTC. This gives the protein CASSKKLAGVPYNEQFF.

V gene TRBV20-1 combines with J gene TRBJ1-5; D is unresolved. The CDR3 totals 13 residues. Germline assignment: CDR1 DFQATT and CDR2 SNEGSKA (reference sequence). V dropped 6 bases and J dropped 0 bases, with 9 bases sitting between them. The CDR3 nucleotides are TGCAGTGCCATGGACTATAGCAATCAGCCCCAGCATTTT. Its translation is CSAMDYSNQPQHF.

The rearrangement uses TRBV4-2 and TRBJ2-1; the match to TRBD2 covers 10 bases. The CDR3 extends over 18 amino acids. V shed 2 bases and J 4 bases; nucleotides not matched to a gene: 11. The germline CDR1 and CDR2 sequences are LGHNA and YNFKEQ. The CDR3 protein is CASSQYTRLAGLYNEQFF. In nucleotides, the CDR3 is TGTGCCAGCAGCCAATATACCAGACTAGCGGGTTTATACAATGAGCAGTTCTTC.

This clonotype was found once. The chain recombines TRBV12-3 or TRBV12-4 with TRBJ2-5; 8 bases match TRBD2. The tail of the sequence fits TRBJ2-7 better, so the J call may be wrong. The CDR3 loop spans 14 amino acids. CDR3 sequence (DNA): TGTGCCAGCAGTCTAAGAGCGGGGGTCTACGAGCAGTACTTC. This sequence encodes CASSLRAGVYEQYF.

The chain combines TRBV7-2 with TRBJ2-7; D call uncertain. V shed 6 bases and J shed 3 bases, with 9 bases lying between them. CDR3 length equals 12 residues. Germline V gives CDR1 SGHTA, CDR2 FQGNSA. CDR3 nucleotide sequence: TGTGCCAGCAGTGCTAACGTCTACGAGCAGTACTTC. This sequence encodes CASSANVYEQYF.

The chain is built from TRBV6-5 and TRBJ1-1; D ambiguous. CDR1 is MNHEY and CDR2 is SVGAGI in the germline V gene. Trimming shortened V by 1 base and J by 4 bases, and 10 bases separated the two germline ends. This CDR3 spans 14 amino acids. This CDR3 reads CASSYFGIRTEAFF. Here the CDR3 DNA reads TGTGCCAGCAGTTACTTTGGGATCCGCACTGAAGCTTTCTTT.

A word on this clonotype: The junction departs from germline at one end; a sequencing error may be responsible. This CDR3 is CSARAGTDTQYF. The CDR3 DNA follows: TGCAGTGCCAGAGCGGGCACAGATACGCAGTATTTT. V is TRBV20-1 and J is TRBJ2-3, with TRBD2 as a possible D gene (5 bases). This CDR3 region has 12 residues. Germline V gene data show CDR1 as DFQATT and CDR2 as SNEGSKA (reference sequence).

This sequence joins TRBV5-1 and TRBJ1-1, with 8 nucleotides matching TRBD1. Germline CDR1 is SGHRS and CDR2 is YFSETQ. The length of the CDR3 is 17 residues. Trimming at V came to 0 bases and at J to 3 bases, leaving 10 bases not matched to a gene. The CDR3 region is CASSLVGQGARDTEAFF. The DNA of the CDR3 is TGCGCCAGCAGCTTGGTGGGGCAGGGGGCCCGCGACACTGAAGCTTTCTTT.

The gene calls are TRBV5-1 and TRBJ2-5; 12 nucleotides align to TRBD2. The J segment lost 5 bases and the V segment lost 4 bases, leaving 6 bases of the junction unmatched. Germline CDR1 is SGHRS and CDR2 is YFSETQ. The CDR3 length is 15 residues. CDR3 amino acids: CASSLTSGRHETQYF. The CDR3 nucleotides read TGCGCCAGCAGCCTAACTAGCGGGAGGCATGAGACCCAGTACTTC.

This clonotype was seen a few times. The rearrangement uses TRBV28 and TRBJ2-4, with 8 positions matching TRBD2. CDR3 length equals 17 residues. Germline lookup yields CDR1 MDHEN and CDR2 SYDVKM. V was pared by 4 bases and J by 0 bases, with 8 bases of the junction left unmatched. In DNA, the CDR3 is TGTGCCAGCAGTTCCTTCGCGGGAGGAGGAGCCAAAAACATTCAGTACTTC. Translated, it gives CASSSFAGGGAKNIQYF.